This T cell receptor (beta chain) derives from a study of blood T cell repertoires in COVID-19. At the level of the study: The United States, Italy and Spain supplied acute and convalescent COVID-19 samples. Sample material is recorded as cDNA or gDNA derived from T cells, B-cell-depleted T cells, or PBMCs.

Germline CDR1 SGHRS, CDR2 YFSETQ. This CDR3 region has 15 residues. V lost 3 bases and J lost 3; bases outside the gene matches: 4. Profiling relied on immunoSEQ multiplex PCR, and the TCRdb table lists in-frame clones only, not all of them. This sample yields hundreds of thousands of clones, of which just over 85% are seen a single time; roughly 1.4% belongs to the top ten. The source material was peripheral blood. The chain has TRBV5-1 and TRBJ2-7; TRBD2 matches 12 bases. The clonotype originates from a man older than 75 with acute or convalescent COVID-19. The CDR3 spells CASSWTSGVNYEQYF. As DNA, the CDR3 is TGCGCCAGCAGCTGGACTAGCGGGGTAAACTACGAGCAGTACTTC.